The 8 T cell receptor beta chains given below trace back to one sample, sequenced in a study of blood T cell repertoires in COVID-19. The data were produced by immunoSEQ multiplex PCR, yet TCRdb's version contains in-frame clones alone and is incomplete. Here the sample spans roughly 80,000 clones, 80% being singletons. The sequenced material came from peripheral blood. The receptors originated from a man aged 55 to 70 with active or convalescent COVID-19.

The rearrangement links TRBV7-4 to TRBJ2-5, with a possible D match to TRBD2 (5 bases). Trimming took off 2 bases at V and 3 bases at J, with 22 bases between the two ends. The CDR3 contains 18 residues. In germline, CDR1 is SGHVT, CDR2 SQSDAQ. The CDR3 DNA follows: TGTGCCAGCAGCTTAAGGTTAATAGCGAGGGCCAAAAAAGAGACCCAGTACTTC. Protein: CASSLRLIARAKKETQYF.

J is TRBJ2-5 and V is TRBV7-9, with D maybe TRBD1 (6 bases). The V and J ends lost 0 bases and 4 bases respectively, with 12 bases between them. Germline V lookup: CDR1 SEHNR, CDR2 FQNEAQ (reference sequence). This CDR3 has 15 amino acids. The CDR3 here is CASSLAGHRSETQYF. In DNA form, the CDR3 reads TGTGCCAGCAGCTTAGCGGGACATCGCTCAGAGACCCAGTACTTC.

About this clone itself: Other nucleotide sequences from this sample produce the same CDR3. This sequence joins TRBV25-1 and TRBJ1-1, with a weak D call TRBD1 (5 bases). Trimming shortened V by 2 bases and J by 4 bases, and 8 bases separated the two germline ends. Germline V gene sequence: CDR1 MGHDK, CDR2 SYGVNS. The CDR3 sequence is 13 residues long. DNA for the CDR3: TGTGCCAGCAGTGAACGGGGGATCACTGAAGCTTTCTTT. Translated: CASSERGITEAFF.

The CDR3 sequence is CASSKGPGAIGANVLTF. CDR3 DNA sequence: TGTGCCAGCAGCAAGGGGCCAGGGGCCATTGGGGCCAACGTCCTGACTTTC. V and J are TRBV7-2 and TRBJ2-6, with D maybe TRBD1 (6 bases). This CDR3 contains 17 residues. The V gene lost 5 bases and the J gene lost 3 bases, with 17 bases spanning the gap. The V gene's germline CDR1 is SGHTA and CDR2 FQGNSA.

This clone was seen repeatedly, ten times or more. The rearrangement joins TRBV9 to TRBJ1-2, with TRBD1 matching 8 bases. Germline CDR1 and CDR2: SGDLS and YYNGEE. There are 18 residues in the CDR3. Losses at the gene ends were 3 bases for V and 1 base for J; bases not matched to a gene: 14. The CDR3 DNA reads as TGTGCCAGCAGCGCGCGACCTGCAGGGGGCGATGGTAACTATGGCTACACCTTC. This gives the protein CASSARPAGGDGNYGYTF.

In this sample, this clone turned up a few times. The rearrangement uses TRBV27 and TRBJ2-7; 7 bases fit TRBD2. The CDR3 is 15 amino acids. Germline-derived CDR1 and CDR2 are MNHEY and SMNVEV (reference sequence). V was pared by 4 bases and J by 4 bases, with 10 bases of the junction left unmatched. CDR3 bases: TGTGCCAGCAGTTCCCAGCGGGGCGGGCGGTACGAGCAGTACTTC. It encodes CASSSQRGGRYEQYF.

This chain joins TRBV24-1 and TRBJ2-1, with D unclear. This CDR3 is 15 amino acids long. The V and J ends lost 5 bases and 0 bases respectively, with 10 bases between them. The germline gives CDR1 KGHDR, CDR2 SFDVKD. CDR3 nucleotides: TGTGCCACCAGTGGGCCCGAAGACTCCTACAATGAGCAGTTCTTC. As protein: CATSGPEDSYNEQFF.

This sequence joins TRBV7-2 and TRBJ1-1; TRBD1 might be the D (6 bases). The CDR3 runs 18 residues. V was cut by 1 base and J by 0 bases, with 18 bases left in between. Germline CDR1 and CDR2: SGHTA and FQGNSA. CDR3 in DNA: TGTGCCAGCAGCTTAGACACCCAGGGGCCCCTTTTGAACACTGAAGCTTTCTTT. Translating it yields CASSLDTQGPLLNTEAFF. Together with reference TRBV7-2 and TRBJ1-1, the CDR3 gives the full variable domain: GAGVSQSPSNKVTEKGKDVELRCDPISGHTALYWYRQSLGQGLEFLIYFQGNSAPDKSGLPSDRFSAERTGGSVSTLTIQRTQQEDSAVYLCASSLDTQGPLLNTEAFFGQGTRLTVV.